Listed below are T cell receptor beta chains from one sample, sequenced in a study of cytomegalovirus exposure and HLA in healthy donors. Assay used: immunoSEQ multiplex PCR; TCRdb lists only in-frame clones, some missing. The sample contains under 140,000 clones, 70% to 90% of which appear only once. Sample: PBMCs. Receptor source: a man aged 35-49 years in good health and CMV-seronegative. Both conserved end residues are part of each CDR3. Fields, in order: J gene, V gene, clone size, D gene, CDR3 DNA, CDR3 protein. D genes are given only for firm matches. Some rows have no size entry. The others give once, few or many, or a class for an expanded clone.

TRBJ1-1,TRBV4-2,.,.,TGTGCCAGCAGCCAAGGTGGAGGGGCTTTCTTT,CASSQGGGAFF
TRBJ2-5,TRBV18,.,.,TGTGCCAGCTCACCGGACGGACAGTACTGGGAGACCCAGTACTTC,CASSPDGQYWETQYF
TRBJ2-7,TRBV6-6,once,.,TGTGCCAGCGGAGGGGCTATTTCCTACGAGCAGTACTTC,CASGGAISYEQYF
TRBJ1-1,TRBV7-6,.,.,TGTGCCAGCAGCTTAGCCACAGTGGGGAACACTGAAGCTTTCTTT,CASSLATVGNTEAFF
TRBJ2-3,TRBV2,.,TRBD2,TGTGCCAGCAGTGAAGACAGGGCGCGGGGGGCAGATACGCAGTATTTT,CASSEDRARGADTQYF
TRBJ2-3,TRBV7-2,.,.,TGTGCCAGCAGCTTATCTGATACGCAGTATTTT,CASSLSDTQYF
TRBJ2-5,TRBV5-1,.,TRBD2,TGCGCCAGCAGCTTGGTTGGCGGGGGGTCCCAAGAGACCCAGTACTTC,CASSLVGGGSQETQYF
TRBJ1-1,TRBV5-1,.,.,TGCGCCAGCAGCTACGGACAGTTGAACACTGAAGCTTTCTTT,CASSYGQLNTEAFF
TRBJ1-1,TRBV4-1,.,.,TGCGCCAGCAGCCAAGATCCAGCGCCGAGAAGAGAAGCTTTCTTT,CASSQDPAPRREAFF
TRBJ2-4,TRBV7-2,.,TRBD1,TGTGCCAGCAGCTTAGTGGGACAGGGGAGCAACATTCAGTACTTC,CASSLVGQGSNIQYF
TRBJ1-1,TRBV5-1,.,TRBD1,TGCGCCAGCAGCATTGGGACAGGGAGAGACGACACTGAAGCTTTCTTT,CASSIGTGRDDTEAFF
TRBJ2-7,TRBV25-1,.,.,TGTGCCAGCAGTGACCCCCCTACCCCGGGTTTC,CASSDPPTPGF
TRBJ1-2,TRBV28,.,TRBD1,TGTGCCAGCAGTTTATGGTTGGGACAGGGGGATGGCTACACCTTC,CASSLWLGQGDGYTF
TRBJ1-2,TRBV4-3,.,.,TGCGCCAGCAGCCAAGAAGGTGGGCTCAAACCTTCGGACTATGGCTACACCTTC,CASSQEGGLKPSDYGYTF
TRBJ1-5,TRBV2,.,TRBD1,TGTGCCAGCAGGGCGGGACAGAGCCTGAATCAGCCCCAGCATTTT,CASRAGQSLNQPQHF
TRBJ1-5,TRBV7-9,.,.,TGTGCCAGCAGCCCAGGGATCAATCAGCCCCAGCATTTT,CASSPGINQPQHF
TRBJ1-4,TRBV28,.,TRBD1,TGTGCCAGCAGTTTACAGGGGGTCAGCGAAAAACTGTTTTTT,CASSLQGVSEKLFF
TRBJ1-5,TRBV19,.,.,TGTGCCAGCAACAGGATGTCTCAGCCCCAGCATTTT,CASNRMSQPQHF
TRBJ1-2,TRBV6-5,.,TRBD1,TGTGCCAGCAGTTATCGCGGGACAGGGCGTTATGGCTACACCTTC,CASSYRGTGRYGYTF
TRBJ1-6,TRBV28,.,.,TGTGCCAGCAAAGTAGAGGGTGGCAATTCACCCCTCCACTTT,CASKVEGGNSPLHF
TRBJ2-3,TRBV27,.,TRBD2,TGTGCCAGCAGTTTAGCGGGGGGGCGATATTCATTCACAGATACGCAGTATTTT,CASSLAGGRYSFTDTQYF
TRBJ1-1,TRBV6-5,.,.,TGTGCCAGCAGTCATTGGGGGGAGAACACTGAAGCTTTCTTT,CASSHWGENTEAFF
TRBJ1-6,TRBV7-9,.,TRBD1,TGTGCCAGCAGCTTGACAGGGCGAAATTCACCCCTCCACTTT,CASSLTGRNSPLHF
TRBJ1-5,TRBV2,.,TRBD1,TGTGCCAGCAGTTACCTCGGGACAGATATTCAGCCCCAGCATTTT,CASSYLGTDIQPQHF
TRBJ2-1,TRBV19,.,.,TGTGCCAGTAGTAAAGTTAGTAATGAGCAGTTCTTC,CASSKVSNEQFF
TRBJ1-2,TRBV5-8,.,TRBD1,TGTGCCAGCAGCTTGGGTGGAACAGGGGGGCTCTATGGCTACACCTTC,CASSLGGTGGLYGYTF
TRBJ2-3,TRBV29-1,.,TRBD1,TGCAGCGCAAGGACAGGGCCAAGGGATACGCAGTATTTT,CSARTGPRDTQYF
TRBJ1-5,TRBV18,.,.,TGTGCCAGCTCACCACCTGGGGCTGGCAATCAGCCCCAGCATTTT,CASSPPGAGNQPQHF
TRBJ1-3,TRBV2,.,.,TGTGCCAGCAGACCCTTTCGAGGGGGCTCTGGAAACACCATATATTTT,CASRPFRGGSGNTIYF